This passage covers 18 T cell receptor beta chains from one sample sequenced in a study of regulatory T cells in long-lasting Graves disease. Documented time point: newly diagnosed GD, antithyroid drugs for less than 3 months. Researchers made the TCR library from RNA that was extracted from PBMCs. Sequencing libraries for TCR beta were prepared with iRepertoire HTBI primers and Arm-PCR of CDR3 regions. TCRdb redid the calling of the multiplex PCR reads with MiXCR, one entry per CDR3 protein. Of about 450,000 distinct CDR3 sequences listed, about 14% were seen once; the top ten hold approximately 15%. This sample also belongs to another study, concerning T cells in Graves' hyperthyroidism and ophthalmopathy.

The source material was peripheral blood mononuclear cells (PBMCs), sampled at new diagnosis, from a patient treated with antithyroid drugs. The receptors here all came from a woman aged 45-65 years with Graves disease.

This clonotype was seen repeatedly, ten times or more. This chain links TRBV3-1 with TRBJ2-7; tentatively, D is TRBD1 or TRBD2 (5 bases each). CDR3 length: 15 amino acids. The V gene lost 4 bases and the J gene lost 1 base, with 14 bases spanning the gap. Looked up from germline, CDR1 is LGHDT and CDR2 is YNNKEL (reference sequence). CDR3 in DNA: TGTGCCAGCAGCCCACGGGACGTAGGATCCTACGAGCAGTACTTC. This sequence encodes CASSPRDVGSYEQYF.

This clonotype was seen a handful of times. V is TRBV3-1 and J is TRBJ2-2; TRBD2 agrees at 9 bases. Germline assignment: CDR1 LGHDT and CDR2 YNNKEL (reference sequence). Trimming removed 0 bases from V and 3 bases from J; junction bases left unmatched: 17. The CDR3 loop spans 21 amino acids. The CDR3 nucleotides are TGTGCCAGCAGCCAAGATCGGTGGCGCAGGCGGGAGGGCCTCGACACCGGGGAGCTGTTTTTT. The encoded protein is CASSQDRWRRREGLDTGELFF.

The chain has TRBV7-9 and TRBJ1-6; D is uncertain. Trimming stripped 4 bases from V and 7 bases from J, with 11 bases between. The CDR3 covers 14 residues. Germline CDR1 and CDR2: SEHNR and FQNEAQ (reference sequence). For the CDR3, the DNA is TGTGCCAGCAGCTACGGGCCTAGGAATTCACCCCTCCACTTT. Encoded protein: CASSYGPRNSPLHF.

There are many counts of this clonotype. CDR3 sequence: CASSRDRGQTDTQYF. The CDR3, as DNA: TGTGCCAGCAGCAGGGACAGGGGGCAAACAGATACGCAGTATTTT. The gene calls are TRBV11-3 and TRBJ2-3, with 12 bases lining up with TRBD1. Per the germline V gene, CDR1 is SGHNT and CDR2 is YENEEA. With 5 bases clipped from V and 3 bases from J, the junction kept 3 bases outside the gene matches. CDR3 length equals 15 residues. Full variable domain (remainder filled in from reference TRBV11-3 and TRBJ2-3): EAGVVQSPRYKIIEKKQPVAFWCNPISGHNTLYWYLQNLGQGPELLIRYENEEAVDDSQLPKDRFSAERLKGVDSTLKIQPAELGDSAVYLCASSRDRGQTDTQYFGPGTRLTVL.

Only a few counts were recorded for this clonotype. The gene calls are TRBV18 and TRBJ1-3, with D unresolved. Trimming took off 0 bases at V and 0 bases at J, with 9 bases between the two ends. The CDR3 has 16 amino acids. The V gene's germline CDR1 is KGHSH and CDR2 LQKENI. The CDR3 DNA is TGTGCCAGCTCACCACCGTTTTGGGACTCTGGAAACACCATATATTTT. Encoded protein: CASSPPFWDSGNTIYF.

A word on this clonotype: A much larger clone is a single base away; this may be a read error. V and J are TRBV2 and TRBJ2-2; D uncertain. CDR1 SNHLY and CDR2 FYNNEI come from the germline V gene. The V and J ends lost 8 bases and 4 bases respectively, with 11 bases between them. CDR3 length: 13 amino acids. The DNA for the CDR3 is TGTGCCAGCTTTATGATTCGCACCGGGGAGCTGTTTTTT. Translating gives CASFMIRTGELFF.

This clonotype was seen repeatedly, ten times or more. The V gene is TRBV28, the J gene TRBJ2-3; D ambiguous. There are 15 residues in the CDR3. Trimming removed 3 bases from V and 2 bases from J, with 12 bases in between. Germline CDR1 MDHEN, CDR2 SYDVKM. The CDR3 DNA is TGTGCCAGCAGTTTCCCCCCGGCCCTCACAGATACGCAGTATTTT. Protein: CASSFPPALTDTQYF.

The J gene is TRBJ2-1, the V gene TRBV18, with a tentative D call TRBD2 (5 bases). Germline values: CDR1 KGHSH, CDR2 LQKENI. Trimming shortened V by 5 bases and J by 5 bases, and 19 bases separated the two germline ends. The CDR3 is 16 residues long. CDR3 sequence: CASSASFNLENNEQFF. The DNA of the CDR3 is TGTGCCAGCTCAGCTAGCTTTAACCTGGAAAACAATGAGCAGTTCTTC.

The J gene is TRBJ2-7, the V gene TRBV20-1, with 7 bases aligning to TRBD1. The CDR3 covers 14 residues. The germline V gene has CDR1 DFQATT and CDR2 SNEGSKA (reference sequence). The V and J ends lost 6 bases and 0 bases, in that order; junction bases with no gene match: 8. The CDR3 sequence is CSADSGDSSYEQYF. CDR3 DNA sequence: TGCAGTGCCGATTCTGGGGACAGCTCCTACGAGCAGTACTTC.

This clonotype has ten or more counts. The rearrangement joins TRBV10-3 to TRBJ2-7; D might be TRBD1 (6 bases). CDR3 length equals 12 residues. V was shortened by 10 bases and J by 3 bases, with 13 bases between the two germline ends. CDR1 and CDR2 from the germline V gene are ENHRY and SYGVKD. CDR3 in amino acids: CATQEGDYEQYF. DNA of the CDR3: TGTGCCACCCAAGAGGGGGACTACGAGCAGTACTTC.

This clonotype was seen many times. This chain joins TRBV2 and TRBJ1-5, with 9 nucleotides matching TRBD1. Germline loops: CDR1 SNHLY, CDR2 FYNNEI. Trimming cost V 8 bases and J 4 bases; bases outside gene matches: 3. CDR3 length: 13 amino acids. DNA of the CDR3: TGTGCCAGCTCGGGACAGGGTAATCAGCCCCAGCATTTT. Translated: CASSGQGNQPQHF.

There are many counts of this clonotype. J is TRBJ2-3 and V is TRBV5-8, with D perhaps TRBD1 (5 bases). Germline CDR1 is SGHTS and CDR2 is YDEGEE. CDR3 length: 15 amino acids. V was shortened by 0 bases and J by 4 bases, with 12 bases between the two germline ends. The DNA for the CDR3 is TGTGCCAGCAGCTTGGAAGGGGATTCGGCAGATACGCAGTATTTT. This codes for CASSLEGDSADTQYF. The full variable domain, with the rest looked up from reference TRBV5-8 and TRBJ2-3, is EAGVTQSPTHLIKTRGQQATLRCSPISGHTSVYWYQQALGLGLQFLLWYDEGEERNRGNFPPRFSGRQFPNYSSELNVNALELEDSALYLCASSLEGDSADTQYFGPGTRLTVL.

DNA of the CDR3: TGTGCCAGCTCCCCGGAGGGGGCGGGCAATGAGCAGTTCTTC. Its protein product is CASSPEGAGNEQFF. V is TRBV18 and J is TRBJ2-1; D possibly corresponds to TRBD1 (7 bases). The CDR3 totals 14 residues. CDR1 is KGHSH, CDR2 LQKENI, per germline. Trimming cost V 6 bases and J 6 bases, with 15 bases left between them.

This clonotype has at least ten counts. The V gene is TRBV18, the J gene TRBJ2-3; D not certain. This CDR3 comprises 15 residues. Trimming pared 1 base from V and 1 base from J, leaving 9 bases between. Germline V CDR1 and CDR2: KGHSH, LQKENI. This CDR3 is CASSPQGTGTDTQYF. The DNA for the CDR3 is TGTGCCAGCTCACCACAAGGAACAGGCACAGATACGCAGTATTTT.

This clonotype was seen repeatedly, ten times or more. The V gene is TRBV28, the J gene TRBJ2-7; 8 nucleotides agree with TRBD1. CDR1 is MDHEN and CDR2 is SYDVKM in the germline V gene. CDR3 length: 14 amino acids. Trimming at V came to 5 bases and at J to 6 bases, leaving 9 bases not matched to a gene. The CDR3 spells CASSLPGQDAEQYF. The CDR3 DNA sequence: TGTGCCAGCAGTCTTCCGGGACAGGATGCCGAGCAGTACTTC.

The chain uses TRBV5-1 and TRBJ1-4; 8 bases match TRBD1. The CDR3 spans 16 residues. Trimming removed 3 bases from V and 0 bases from J; junction bases left unmatched: 4. In germline, CDR1 is SGHRS, CDR2 YFSETQ. For the CDR3, the DNA is TGCGCCAGCAGCTGGGGACAGGATGCAACTAATGAAAAACTGTTTTTT. This translates into CASSWGQDATNEKLFF.

With respect to this clonotype: A much larger clonotype is one base distant, so this may be a read error. The final CDR3 position lacks the conserved phenylalanine or tryptophan, pointing to a likely read error. The chain is built from TRBV2 and TRBJ1-5, with 10 bases matching TRBD1. With 6 bases clipped from V and 0 bases from J, the junction kept 2 bases outside the gene matches. The V gene's germline CDR1 is SNHLY and CDR2 FYNNEI. The length of the CDR3 is 15 residues. CDR3 protein: CASSRDRGSNQPQHL. In nucleotides, the CDR3 is TGTGCCAGCAGCCGGGACAGGGGTAGCAATCAGCCCCAGCATCTT.

This clonotype was counted many times. This chain joins TRBV13 and TRBJ2-7; D remains unclear. This CDR3 is built from 13 residues. Germline assignment: CDR1 PRHDT and CDR2 FYEKMQ (reference sequence). V shed 5 bases and J shed 5 bases, with 13 bases lying between them. CDR3 sequence reads: CASSQGAGDEQYF. The CDR3 DNA follows: TGTGCCAGCAGCCAAGGTGCAGGTGACGAGCAGTACTTC.